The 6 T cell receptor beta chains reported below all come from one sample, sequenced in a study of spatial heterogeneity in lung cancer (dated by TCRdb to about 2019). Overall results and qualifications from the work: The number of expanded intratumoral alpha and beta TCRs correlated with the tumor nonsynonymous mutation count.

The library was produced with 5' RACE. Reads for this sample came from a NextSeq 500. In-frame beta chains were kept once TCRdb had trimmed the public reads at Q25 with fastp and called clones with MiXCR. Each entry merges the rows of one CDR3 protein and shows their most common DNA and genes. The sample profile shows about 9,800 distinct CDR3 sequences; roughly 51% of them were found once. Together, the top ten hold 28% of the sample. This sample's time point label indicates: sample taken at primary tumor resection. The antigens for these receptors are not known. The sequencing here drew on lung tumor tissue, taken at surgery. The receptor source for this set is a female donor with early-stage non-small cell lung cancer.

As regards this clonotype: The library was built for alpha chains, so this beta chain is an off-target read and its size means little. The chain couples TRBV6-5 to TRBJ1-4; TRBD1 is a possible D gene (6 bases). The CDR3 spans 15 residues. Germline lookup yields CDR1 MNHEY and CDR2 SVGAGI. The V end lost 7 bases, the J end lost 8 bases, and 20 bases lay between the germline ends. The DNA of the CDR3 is TGTGCCAGCACCTTATCCCTCCGGACAGCCGAAAAACTGTTTTTT. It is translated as CASTLSLRTAEKLFF.

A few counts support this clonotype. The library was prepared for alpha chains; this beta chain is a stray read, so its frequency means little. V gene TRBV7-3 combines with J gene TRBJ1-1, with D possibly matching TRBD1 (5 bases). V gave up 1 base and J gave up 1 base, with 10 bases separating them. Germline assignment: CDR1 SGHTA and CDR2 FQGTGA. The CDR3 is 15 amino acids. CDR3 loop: CASSLRTGANTEAFF. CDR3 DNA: TGTGCCAGCAGCTTAAGAACAGGAGCGAACACTGAAGCTTTCTTT.

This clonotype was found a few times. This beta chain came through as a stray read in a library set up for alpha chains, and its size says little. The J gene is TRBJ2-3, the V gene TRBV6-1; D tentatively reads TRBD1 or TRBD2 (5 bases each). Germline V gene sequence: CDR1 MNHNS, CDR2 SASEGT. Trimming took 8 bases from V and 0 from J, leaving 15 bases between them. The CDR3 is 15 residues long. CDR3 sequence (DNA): TGTGCCAGCCTAAAGGGGACGACTAGCACAGATACGCAGTATTTT. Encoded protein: CASLKGTTSTDTQYF.

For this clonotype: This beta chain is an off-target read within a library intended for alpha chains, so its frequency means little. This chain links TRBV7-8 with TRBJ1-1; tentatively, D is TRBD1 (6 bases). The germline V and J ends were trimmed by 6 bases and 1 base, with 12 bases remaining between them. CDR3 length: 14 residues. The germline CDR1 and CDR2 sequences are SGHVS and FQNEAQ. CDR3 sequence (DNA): TGTGCCAGCAGTCCAGGGGAAACGAACACTGAAGCTTTCTTT. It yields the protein CASSPGETNTEAFF.

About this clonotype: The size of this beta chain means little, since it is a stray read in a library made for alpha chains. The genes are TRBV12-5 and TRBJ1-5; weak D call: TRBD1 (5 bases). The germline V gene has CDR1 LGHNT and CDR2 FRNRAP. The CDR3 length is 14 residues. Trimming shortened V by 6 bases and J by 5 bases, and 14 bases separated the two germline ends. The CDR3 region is CASGAGWSDQPQHF. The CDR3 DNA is TGTGCTAGTGGCGCAGGGTGGTCGGATCAGCCCCAGCATTTT.

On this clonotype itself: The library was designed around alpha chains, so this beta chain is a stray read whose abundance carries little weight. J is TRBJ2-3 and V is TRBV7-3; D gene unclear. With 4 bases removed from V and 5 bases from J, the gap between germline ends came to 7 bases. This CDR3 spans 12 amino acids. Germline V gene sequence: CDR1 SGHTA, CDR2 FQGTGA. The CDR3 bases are TGTGCCAGCAGCTATGGGGTAGATACGCAGTATTTT. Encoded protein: CASSYGVDTQYF.